Below are 13 T cell receptor beta chains sequenced from a single sample in a study of blood T cell repertoires in COVID-19. Assay used: immunoSEQ multiplex PCR; TCRdb lists only in-frame clones, some missing. The sample has some 150,000 clones; around 84% are singletons. Material for sequencing was peripheral blood. Source of these receptors: a human donor in a cohort sampled during active COVID-19.

This clone was counted a single time. This chain connects TRBV19 to TRBJ2-3; D remains unclear. CDR1 is LNHDA, CDR2 SQIVND, per germline (reference sequence). The CDR3 totals 14 residues. With 5 bases removed from V and 1 base from J, the gap between germline ends came to 10 bases. The CDR3 here is CASSGPQGTDTQYF. CDR3 DNA sequence: TGTGCCAGTAGTGGCCCCCAGGGCACAGATACGCAGTATTTT.

This chain joins TRBV12-3 or TRBV12-4 and TRBJ2-3; 9 nucleotides agree with TRBD2. V trimming: 3 bases; J trimming: 10 bases; junction bases outside the gene matches: 5. There are 13 residues in the CDR3. CDR3: CASSFQRGDAQYF. The CDR3 DNA reads TGTGCCAGCAGTTTCCAGCGGGGGGATGCGCAGTATTTT.

This clone was picked up a small number of times. The chain couples TRBV5-1 to TRBJ2-6, with a tentative D call TRBD1 (6 bases). The CDR3 totals 15 residues. Per the germline V gene, CDR1 is SGHRS and CDR2 is YFSETQ. V dropped 3 bases and J dropped 1 base, with 8 bases sitting between them. In DNA, the CDR3 is TGCGCCAGCAGCTCCGGACAGTCTGGGGCCAACGTCCTGACTTTC. This encodes CASSSGQSGANVLTF.

This chain uses TRBV25-1 with TRBJ2-1, with 15 bases identical to TRBD2. The germline gives CDR1 MGHDK, CDR2 SYGVNS. The junction had 3 bases not matched to a gene; V was cut back by 6 bases and J by 9 bases. This CDR3 has 14 amino acids. CDR3 loop: CASRVGLAGGEQFF. The CDR3 DNA sequence: TGTGCCAGCAGGGTGGGACTAGCGGGGGGTGAGCAGTTCTTC.

The J gene is TRBJ1-5, the V gene TRBV28, with TRBD1 matching over 7 bases. Germline CDR1 and CDR2: MDHEN and SYDVKM. J gave up 3 bases and V 2 bases, and 1 base lay outside the gene matches. The CDR3 is 14 amino acids. CDR3 coding DNA: TGTGCCAGCAGTTTAACAGGGGACAATCAGCCCCAGCATTTT. As protein: CASSLTGDNQPQHF.

This clone was found once. The V call is TRBV14, the J call TRBJ1-2; possible D gene TRBD1, 6 bases. There are 13 residues in the CDR3. The V end lost 4 bases, the J end lost 4 bases, and 10 bases lay between the germline ends. CDR1 and CDR2 from the germline V gene are SGHDN and FVKESK. The CDR3 region is CASSRDIAYGYTF. CDR3 nucleotides: TGTGCCAGCAGCCGGGACATTGCCTATGGCTACACCTTC.

The genes are TRBV7-9 and TRBJ2-1; 8 bases are shared with TRBD2. V lost 5 bases and J lost 10; bases outside the gene matches: 13. CDR1 is SEHNR, CDR2 FQNEAQ, per germline (reference sequence). The CDR3 is 15 residues long. CDR3 in amino acids: CASSPMGLVRIEQFF. CDR3 DNA sequence: TGTGCCAGCAGCCCAATGGGACTAGTCCGTATAGAGCAGTTCTTC.

The CDR3 coding sequence is TGTGCCAGCAGTTACTCGGGACAGTCCAATCAGCCCCAGCATTTT. The encoded protein is CASSYSGQSNQPQHF. The rearrangement joins TRBV6-6 to TRBJ1-5, with 7 nucleotides matching TRBD1. V lost 0 bases and J lost 3; bases outside the gene matches: 2. The V gene's germline CDR1 is MNHNY and CDR2 SVGAGI (reference sequence). The CDR3 covers 15 residues.

The rearrangement links TRBV5-1 to TRBJ2-3; the match to TRBD2 covers 8 bases. The V and J ends lost 4 bases and 8 bases, in that order; junction bases with no gene match: 21. Germline CDR1 SGHRS, CDR2 YFSETQ. This CDR3 contains 18 residues. CDR3 in DNA: TGCGCCAGCAGCCGAGATCTAAGCGGGAGTAGGGCCGGAGGTACGCAGTATTTT. This gives the protein CASSRDLSGSRAGGTQYF. The full variable domain, with the rest looked up from reference TRBV5-1 and TRBJ2-3, is KAGVTQTPRYLIKTRGQQVTLSCSPISGHRSVSWYQQTPGQGLQFLFEYFSETQRNKGNFPGRFSGRQFSNSRSEMNVSTLELGDSALYLCASSRDLSGSRAGGTQYFGPGTRLTVL.

V usage is TRBV10-3 and J usage is TRBJ2-1, with 9 bases aligning to TRBD1. The V segment lost 6 bases and the J segment 5 bases; nucleotides outside the gene matches: 8. This CDR3 spans 15 amino acids. CDR1 and CDR2 (germline): ENHRY, SYGVKD. The CDR3 spells CAISRPGQGDNEQFF. In DNA form, the CDR3 reads TGTGCCATCAGCAGACCGGGACAGGGTGACAATGAGCAGTTCTTC.

The J gene is TRBJ2-5, the V gene TRBV4-1, with 10 positions matching TRBD2. This CDR3 spans 16 amino acids. Germline CDR1 is MGHRA and CDR2 is YSYEKL. The V and J ends lost 4 bases and 5 bases, in that order; junction bases with no gene match: 10. CDR3 coding DNA: TGCGCCAGCAGCCCAAGGACTAGCGGCCTGGGGGAGACCCAGTACTTC. Amino acid sequence: CASSPRTSGLGETQYF.

The genes are TRBV9 and TRBJ2-2, with 13 bases fitting TRBD2. Per the germline V gene, CDR1 is SGDLS and CDR2 is YYNGEE. The CDR3 contains 16 residues. V was clipped by 4 bases and J by 3 bases; unmatched bases: 3. The CDR3 spells CASSIGLAGDTGELFF. The CDR3 DNA reads TGTGCCAGCAGCATCGGACTAGCGGGAGACACCGGGGAGCTGTTTTTT. The whole variable domain, filled in from reference TRBV9 and TRBJ2-2, reads DSGVTQTPKHLITATGQRVTLRCSPRSGDLSVYWYQQSLDQGLQFLIQYYNGEERAKGNILERFSAQQFPDLHSELNLSSLELGDSALYFCASSIGLAGDTGELFFGEGSRLTVL.

The chain links TRBV19 to TRBJ2-2, with TRBD2 matching 7 bases. V trimming: 10 bases; J trimming: 3 bases; junction bases outside the gene matches: 8. The V gene's germline CDR1 is LNHDA and CDR2 SQIVND (reference sequence). This CDR3 has 14 residues. As DNA, the CDR3 is TGTGCCACCACTCTAGCGGCTCACACCGGGGAGCTGTTTTTT. Translating gives CATTLAAHTGELFF.